The T cell receptor beta chain described here comes from a study of PD-1 blockade in classical Hodgkin lymphoma. Time point in this sample: cycle 4 day 1 (C4D1), after five to seven weeks of nivolumab. Patients all relapsed after autologous stem cell transplantation, and there was variation in brentuximab vedotin exposure. Libraries were prepared by immunoSEQ multiplex PCR; TCRdb keeps only in-frame clonotypes and omits some of them. The table shows around 15,000 clones, with around four fifths occurring only once. This clone was seen just once. Germline values: CDR1 LNHDA, CDR2 SQIVND (reference sequence). This CDR3 contains 13 residues. V lost 1 base and J 8 bases, leaving 11 bases between the germline ends.

This rearrangement joins TRBV19 to TRBJ1-2; D gene uncertain. The receptor was derived from a human donor with classical Hodgkin lymphoma. Sequencing used peripheral blood mononuclear cells (PBMCs), obtained before the fourth cycle of nivolumab. This CDR3 is CASSIALGGGYTF. The CDR3 bases are TGTGCCAGTAGTATAGCCCTCGGTGGAGGCTACACCTTC.